The clone carrying this T cell receptor beta chain came up once. Trimming took 4 bases from V and 8 from J, leaving 9 bases between them. The CDR3 is made up of 12 amino acids. The germline V gene has CDR1 LNHNV and CDR2 YYDKDF (reference sequence). Assay: immunoSEQ multiplex PCR; the TCRdb copy retains only in-frame clones and omits some. The data show some 14,000 clones, 65% to 75% seen once. The record originates from a study of somatic mutations in cytotoxic T cells in rheumatoid arthritis. About the research overall: Each patient's diagnosis was followed right away by a blood draw (30 ml EDTA), before any treatment.

The genes are TRBV15 and TRBJ2-1; D not resolved. The receptor was derived from an adult with rheumatoid arthritis. Material for sequencing was CD8+ T cells sorted from blood. For the CDR3, the DNA is TGTGCCACCAGCATCCGGTGGGATGAGCAGTTCTTC. Translating it yields CATSIRWDEQFF.